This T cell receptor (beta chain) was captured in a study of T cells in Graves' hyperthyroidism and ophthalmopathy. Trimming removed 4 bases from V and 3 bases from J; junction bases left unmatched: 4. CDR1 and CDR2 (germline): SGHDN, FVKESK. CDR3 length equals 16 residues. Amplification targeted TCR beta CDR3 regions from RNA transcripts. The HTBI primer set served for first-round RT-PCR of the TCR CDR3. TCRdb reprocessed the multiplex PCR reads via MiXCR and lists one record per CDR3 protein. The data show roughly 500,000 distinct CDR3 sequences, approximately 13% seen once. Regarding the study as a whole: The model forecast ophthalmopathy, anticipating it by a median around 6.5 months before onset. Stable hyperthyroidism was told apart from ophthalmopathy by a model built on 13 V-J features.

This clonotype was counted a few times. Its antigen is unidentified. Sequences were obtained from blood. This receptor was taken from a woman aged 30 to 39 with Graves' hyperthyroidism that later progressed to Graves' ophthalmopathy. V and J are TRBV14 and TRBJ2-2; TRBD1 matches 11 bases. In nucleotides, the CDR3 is TGTGCCAGCAGCCCCAGGACAGGGGGCGACACCGGGGAGCTGTTTTTT. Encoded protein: CASSPRTGGDTGELFF.